This paragraph covers one T cell receptor (beta chain) sequence. Trimming shortened V by 1 base and J by 7 bases, and 22 bases separated the two germline ends. This CDR3 is built from 18 residues. Looked up from germline, CDR1 is LGHNA and CDR2 is YNFKEQ. The data belong to a study of blood T cell repertoires in COVID-19. Across the whole study: Spain, Italy and the United States supplied samples that represented acute and convalescent COVID-19. T cells, B-cell-depleted T cells, or PBMCs supplied cDNA or gDNA.

Authors' processing steps: Quantification of nucleated cells was approximated via reference gene primer amplification. Clones were read by immunoSEQ multiplex PCR, and TCRdb kept only the in-frame ones, dropping some. V and J calls and clone size are given by that table; D and trimming were obtained from the DNA. Of 260,000 or so clones in the sample, about four fifths were seen once. The chain carries TRBV4-2 and TRBJ1-4, with D perhaps matching TRBD1 (5 bases). Sequenced: peripheral blood. This sequence originates from a woman in her sixties or seventies with acute or convalescent COVID-19. For the CDR3, the DNA is TGTGCCAGCAGCCAAGGAGGTAGACGAGCAGGGCTCCCTGAAAAACTGTTTTTT. This sequence encodes CASSQGGRRAGLPEKLFF.